Sequencing of this T cell receptor beta chain was carried out in a study of CD8+CD57+ T cells in acquired aplastic anemia. The ends lost 4 bases at V and 6 bases at J; junction bases unmatched: 6. Germline V gene data show CDR1 as MNHNS and CDR2 as SASEGT. The CDR3 runs 14 residues. This clonotype was recorded many times. Genomic DNA, the template, was used for profiling of the TCR beta VDJ and CDR3. MiXCR was run by TCRdb on the reads, yielding one entry per CDR3 protein. The data hold 250,000 or so distinct CDR3 sequences, with around 45% observed a single time. Those patients picked for sequencing had displayed CD8+CD57+ cell expansion on flow cytometry. Severe acquired aplastic anemia affected all patients.

The sequence was obtained from a human donor with aplastic anemia. The V gene is TRBV6-1, the J gene TRBJ1-1; 9 bases agree with TRBD1. Input material: sorted CD4+, CD8+, or CD8+CD57+ T cells (not recorded which) from PBMCs. For the CDR3, the DNA is TGTGCCAGCAGTGGGGGACAGGGTGGTGCTGAAGCTTTCTTT. Amino acids: CASSGGQGGAEAFF.